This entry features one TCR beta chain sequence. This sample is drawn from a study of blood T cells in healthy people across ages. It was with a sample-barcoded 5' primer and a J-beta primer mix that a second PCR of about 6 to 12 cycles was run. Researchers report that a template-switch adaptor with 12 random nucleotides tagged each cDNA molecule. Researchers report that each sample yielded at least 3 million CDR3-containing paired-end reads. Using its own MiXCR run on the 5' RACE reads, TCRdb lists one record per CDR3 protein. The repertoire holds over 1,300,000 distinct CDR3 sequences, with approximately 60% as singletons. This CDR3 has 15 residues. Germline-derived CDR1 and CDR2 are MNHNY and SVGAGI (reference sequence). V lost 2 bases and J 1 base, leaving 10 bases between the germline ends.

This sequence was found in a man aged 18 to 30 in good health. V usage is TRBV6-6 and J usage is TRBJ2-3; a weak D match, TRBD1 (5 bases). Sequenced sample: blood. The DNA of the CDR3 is TGTGCCAGCAGTTACCCCACGACAGGCACAGATACGCAGTATTTT. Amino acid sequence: CASSYPTTGTDTQYF.